The rows below give T cell receptor beta chains drawn from one sample of a study of shared clonotypes between healthy human individuals. Clones were read by immunoSEQ multiplex PCR, and TCRdb kept only the in-frame ones, dropping some. The sample includes about 110,000 clones, around 73% of them seen just once. Sequencing was done on a sample of memory CD8+ T cells sorted from blood. The receptors were sampled from a woman aged 25-40 years in good health. Each CDR3 is given with its conserved first and last residue. A D gene is named only where the DNA matches it firmly. For some rows the clone size is stated as once, few or many, or as a class when expanded; others skip it.

j_gene	d_gene	len	abundance	v_gene	CDR3nt	CDR3aa
TRBJ2-7	TRBD1	14	-	TRBV6-1	TGTGCCAGCAGTGATCAGGGGGCAATCTACGAGCAGTACTTC	CASSDQGAIYEQYF
TRBJ2-2	-	13	-	TRBV6-5	TGTGCCAGCAGTGAACATAACACCGGGGAGCTGTTTTTT	CASSEHNTGELFF
TRBJ1-2	TRBD1	15	once	TRBV28	TGTGCCAGCACGCGGCCGGGACAGGCTGGCTATGGCTACACCTTC	CASTRPGQAGYGYTF
TRBJ2-1	TRBD1	15	-	TRBV28	TGTGCCAGCTCTATCCGACAGGGACCCTACAATGAGCAGTTCTTC	CASSIRQGPYNEQFF
TRBJ2-7	-	14	once	TRBV6-5	TGTGCCAGCAGTCGGGACGGCCGAGAGAGTGGGCAGTACTTC	CASSRDGRESGQYF
TRBJ2-3	-	13	-	TRBV19	TGTGCCAGTAGTTCGTGGGTAGCAGATACGCAGTATTTT	CASSSWVADTQYF
TRBJ2-5	-	14	-	TRBV6-6	TGTGCCAGCAGTTACTCGGTTCACCGGGAGACCCAGTACTTC	CASSYSVHRETQYF
TRBJ2-7	TRBD2	13	-	TRBV16	TGTGCCAGCAGCCAAGTGCGGGAGTACGAGCAGTACTTC	CASSQVREYEQYF
TRBJ2-3	TRBD2	16	-	TRBV19	TGTGCCAGTAGTATTAAGCGGGACTCTAGCACAGATACGCAGTATTTT	CASSIKRDSSTDTQYF
TRBJ2-2	TRBD2	17	few	TRBV7-6	TGTGCCAGCAGCTTAGGAGCGGGAGGGCCCGGTACCGGGGAGCTGTTTTTT	CASSLGAGGPGTGELFF
TRBJ2-1	TRBD1	14	-	TRBV5-1	TGCGCCAGCAGCTTTTTGGGGACAGACAATGAGCAGTTCTTC	CASSFLGTDNEQFF
TRBJ2-7	-	13	-	TRBV19	TGTGCCAGTAGTATAACGCAGGGCGACGAGCAGTACTTC	CASSITQGDEQYF
TRBJ1-2	TRBD1	15	-	TRBV7-9	TGTGCCAGCAGCCATCCAGGGGGGGAAAACTATGGCTACACCTTC	CASSHPGGENYGYTF
TRBJ2-7	TRBD2	16	-	TRBV5-4	TGTGCCAGCAGCTTCGGACTAGCGGTCGGGGGATACGAGCAGTACTTC	CASSFGLAVGGYEQYF
TRBJ2-6	-	19	-	TRBV7-8	TGTGCCAGCAGCTTAGCGCTCGGGACGGTGGGCTCTGGGGCCAACGTCCTGACTTTC	CASSLALGTVGSGANVLTF
TRBJ2-2	TRBD2	15	once	TRBV25-1	TGTGCCAGCAGTGCCTCGGGGGGTCCCAGGGGGGAGCTGTTTTTT	CASSASGGPRGELFF
TRBJ2-7	-	15	-	TRBV7-9	TGTGCCAGCAGCTTAGTCGGTGGGACCCTGCTCGAGCAGTACTTC	CASSLVGGTLLEQYF
TRBJ2-7	-	12	-	TRBV7-2	TGTGCCAGCAGCTCCCAGCGCTACGAGCAGTACTTC	CASSSQRYEQYF
TRBJ2-7	-	13	few	TRBV7-8	TGTGCCAGCAGCCCCGGGGGACTCGACGAGCAGTACTTC	CASSPGGLDEQYF
TRBJ2-1	TRBD1	16	-	TRBV14	TGTGCCAGCAGCGCAGACAGGGGTGGGTCCTACAATGAGCAGTTCTTC	CASSADRGGSYNEQFF
TRBJ2-1	-	13	many	TRBV29-1	TGCAGCGTCGAGGAGGACCCGGGCAATGAGCAGTTCTTC	CSVEEDPGNEQFF
TRBJ1-2	-	15	-	TRBV11-2	TGTGCCAGCACCGTCCAGGGAGTCAGCTACTATGGCTACACCTTC	CASTVQGVSYYGYTF
TRBJ2-7	-	13	-	TRBV30	TGTGCCTGGAGCGAGGGGAGGACCTACGAGCAGTACTTC	CAWSEGRTYEQYF
TRBJ1-4	TRBD1	14	few	TRBV5-4	TGTGCCAGCAGCGGGGGACAGGGACAAGAAAAACTGTTTTTT	CASSGGQGQEKLFF
TRBJ2-7	-	12	-	TRBV7-6	TGTGCCAGCACCCGACTTTCTTATGTCCCGTACTTC	CASTRLSYVPYF
TRBJ2-7	-	13	-	TRBV19	TGTGCCAGTAGTGGGCGGACCACCTACGAGCAGTACTTC	CASSGRTTYEQYF
TRBJ2-7	TRBD2	15	-	TRBV6-4	TGTGCCAGCATAGTACTAGCGGGTATCACCTACGAGCAGTACTTC	CASIVLAGITYEQYF
TRBJ2-7	-	14	-	TRBV11-2	TGTGCCAGCAGCCCTACAGGGAACGCCTACGAGCAGTACTTC	CASSPTGNAYEQYF
TRBJ2-3	TRBD2	18	-	TRBV28	TGTGCCAGCAGTCCCCGCGGGGTAGCGGGAGATAGCGCAGATACGCAGTATTTT	CASSPRGVAGDSADTQYF
TRBJ2-1	-	13	once	TRBV6-6	TGTGCCAGCAGTTACCGGGACAACAATGAGCAGTTCTTC	CASSYRDNNEQFF
TRBJ2-7	-	13	-	TRBV19	TGTGCCAGTAGTATGTGGCTCGCGGACGAGCAGTACTTC	CASSMWLADEQYF
TRBJ2-7	-	13	-	TRBV2	TGTGCCAGCAGTGACGCAGAACCCTACGAGCAGTACTTC	CASSDAEPYEQYF
TRBJ1-5	-	12	-	TRBV28	TGTGCCAGCAGTTTAGGTGGTAGGCCCCAGCATTTT	CASSLGGRPQHF
TRBJ2-3	-	15	-	TRBV5-1	TGCGCCAGCAGCTTCCAATTGAGTAGCACAGATACGCAGTATTTT	CASSFQLSSTDTQYF
TRBJ2-1	-	13	-	TRBV18	TGTGCCAGCTCACCACTTGGGCAAAATGAGCAGTTCTTC	CASSPLGQNEQFF